The next 20 T cell receptor beta chains were all read from a single sample in a study of blood T cell repertoires in COVID-19. The protocol was immunoSEQ multiplex PCR, while the TCRdb copy is restricted to in-frame clones and leaves out a portion. Here the sample spans hundreds of thousands of clones, 85% being singletons. Sequences were obtained from peripheral blood. Every receptor here comes from a human donor in a cohort sampled during active COVID-19.

V gene TRBV4-1 combines with J gene TRBJ1-2, with 7 bases aligning to TRBD1. The ends lost 0 bases at V and 8 bases at J; junction bases unmatched: 3. CDR3 length: 13 residues. Germline assignment: CDR1 MGHRA and CDR2 YSYEKL. The CDR3 DNA reads as TGCGCCAGCAGCCAAGAAGGAGGGGGCGGCTACACCTTC. This gives the protein CASSQEGGGGYTF.

This chain links TRBV24-1 with TRBJ1-4; D remains ambiguous. Per the germline V gene, CDR1 is KGHDR and CDR2 is SFDVKD. This CDR3 contains 15 residues. With 6 bases removed from V and 7 bases from J, the gap between germline ends came to 17 bases. CDR3 coding DNA: TGTGCCACCAGTCGGGGTGATACGTCGGGTGAAAAACTGTTTTTT. It yields the protein CATSRGDTSGEKLFF.

This chain links TRBV11-2 with TRBJ1-4; the match to TRBD1 covers 7 bases. CDR3 size: 15 residues. The J segment lost 4 bases and the V segment lost 0 bases, leaving 2 bases of the junction unmatched. The germline CDR1 and CDR2 sequences are SGHAT and FQNNGV. The CDR3 here is CASSLEGGSNEKLFF. The CDR3 DNA reads as TGTGCCAGCAGCTTAGAAGGGGGCAGTAATGAAAAACTGTTTTTT.

This chain joins TRBV27 and TRBJ2-1; maybe TRBD1 (5 bases). The CDR3 loop spans 15 amino acids. Germline CDR1 reads MNHEY; CDR2 reads SMNVEV (reference sequence). V was trimmed by 3 bases and J by 1 base, leaving 10 bases between them. The CDR3 DNA sequence: TGTGCCAGCAGTTTTGTCAGGGCGTCCTACAATGAGCAGTTCTTC. Its protein product is CASSFVRASYNEQFF.

The CDR3 here is CASSLMSEAFF. As DNA, the CDR3 is TGTGCCAGCAGTTTAATGAGTGAAGCTTTCTTT. The genes are TRBV27 and TRBJ1-1, with no clear D. V was cut by 2 bases and J by 7 bases, with 5 bases left in between. The CDR3 is 11 residues long. Germline V lookup: CDR1 MNHEY, CDR2 SMNVEV (reference sequence).

This clone was counted only a few times. The chain is built from TRBV5-1 and TRBJ2-2; a weak D match, TRBD2 (5 bases). CDR1 SGHRS and CDR2 YFSETQ come from the germline V gene. This CDR3 is 15 amino acids long. V was shortened by 0 bases and J by 6 bases, with 12 bases between the two germline ends. The DNA for the CDR3 is TGCGCCAGCAGCTTGGACACTAGGAATTCCGGGGAGCTGTTTTTT. This gives the protein CASSLDTRNSGELFF.

The rearrangement uses TRBV24-1 and TRBJ2-7, with 8 bases identical to TRBD1. Germline loops: CDR1 KGHDR, CDR2 SFDVKD. V was clipped by 3 bases and J by 4 bases; unmatched bases: 7. The CDR3 runs 15 residues. Here the CDR3 reads CATSDATGEVYEQYF. The CDR3 DNA reads TGTGCCACCAGTGATGCGACAGGGGAGGTTTACGAGCAGTACTTC.

Details on this clone: One end of the junction is discordant with germline, which a read error may explain. The CDR3 region is CASSYTTGTQYF. The DNA for the CDR3 is TGTGCCAGCAGTTACACGACAGGTACGCAGTATTTT. J is TRBJ2-3 and V is TRBV6-2 or TRBV6-3; D possibly corresponds to TRBD1 (6 bases). Germline lookup yields CDR1 MNHEY and CDR2 SVGEGT. CDR3 length equals 12 residues.

The chain employs TRBV27 and TRBJ2-3; 8 positions match TRBD1. The CDR3 is 16 residues long. Per germline, CDR1 MNHEY and CDR2 SMNVEV (reference sequence). The V and J ends lost 5 bases and 3 bases, in that order; junction bases with no gene match: 10. The DNA for the CDR3 is TGTGCCAGCAGTCTAGACGGACAGGGTATGACAGATACGCAGTATTTT. It specifies CASSLDGQGMTDTQYF.

The rearrangement uses TRBV5-1 and TRBJ1-2, with 7 bases lining up with TRBD1. Germline V gene sequence: CDR1 SGHRS, CDR2 YFSETQ. V was clipped by 4 bases and J by 0 bases; unmatched bases: 3. The CDR3 is 14 amino acids. The CDR3 is CASSRGTANYGYTF. The CDR3 DNA is TGCGCCAGCAGCCGGGGGACAGCTAACTATGGCTACACCTTC. Full variable domain (missing parts from reference TRBV5-1 and TRBJ1-2): KAGVTQTPRYLIKTRGQQVTLSCSPISGHRSVSWYQQTPGQGLQFLFEYFSETQRNKGNFPGRFSGRQFSNSRSEMNVSTLELGDSALYLCASSRGTANYGYTFGSGTRLTVV.

The chain recombines TRBV9 with TRBJ1-2, with D possibly being TRBD1 (5 bases). The V end lost 0 bases, the J end lost 5 bases, and 17 bases lay between the germline ends. Germline CDR1 reads SGDLS; CDR2 reads YYNGEE. This CDR3 has 16 amino acids. The CDR3 reads CASSVAGGRDWYGYTF. CDR3 nucleotide sequence: TGTGCCAGCAGCGTAGCGGGTGGGAGGGACTGGTATGGCTACACCTTC.

V and J are TRBV3-1 (or the pseudogene TRBV3-2) and TRBJ2-1; 10 bases agree with TRBD2. The CDR3 is made up of 16 amino acids. Germline V lookup: CDR1 LGHDT, CDR2 YNNKEL (reference sequence). V lost 1 base, J lost 4 bases, and 4 bases stayed unmatched. CDR3 loop: CASSQGKRGGYNEQFF. The CDR3 DNA reads as TGTGCCAGCAGCCAAGGGAAGCGGGGGGGTTACAATGAGCAGTTCTTC.

The chain joins TRBV5-1 to TRBJ1-4; the match to TRBD1 covers 8 bases. With 4 bases clipped from V and 2 bases from J, the junction kept 4 bases outside the gene matches. CDR3 length: 15 residues. Germline CDR1 SGHRS, CDR2 YFSETQ. CDR3 amino acids: CASSPGQGTNEKLFF. CDR3 in DNA: TGCGCCAGCAGCCCAGGACAGGGCACTAATGAAAAACTGTTTTTT.

The rearrangement uses TRBV2 and TRBJ2-1; TRBD2 is a possible D gene (6 bases). The germline V and J ends were trimmed by 6 bases and 1 base, with 10 bases remaining between them. The CDR3 extends over 14 amino acids. Germline lookup yields CDR1 SNHLY and CDR2 FYNNEI. Written as DNA, the CDR3 is TGTGCCAGCAGCTCTAGCGCGTCCTACAATGAGCAGTTCTTC. Its translation: CASSSSASYNEQFF.

CDR3: CASSQRQGWHYTF. The CDR3 DNA sequence: TGTGCCAGCAGCCAACGACAGGGGTGGCACTACACCTTC. The J gene is TRBJ1-2, the V gene TRBV5-6; TRBD1 matches 8 bases. CDR3 length: 13 amino acids. Germline V gene sequence: CDR1 SGHDT, CDR2 YYEEEE. V was clipped by 4 bases and J by 10 bases; unmatched bases: 9. The whole variable domain, filled in from reference TRBV5-6 and TRBJ1-2, reads DAGVTQSPTHLIKTRGQQVTLRCSPKSGHDTVSWYQQALGQGPQFIFQYYEEEERQRGNFPDRFSGHQFPNYSSELNVNALLLGDSALYLCASSQRQGWHYTFGSGTRLTVV.

The chain joins TRBV12-3 or TRBV12-4 to TRBJ1-2; 7 nucleotides align to TRBD1. V dropped 6 bases and J dropped 4; count of bases not matched to a gene: 5. This CDR3 is built from 13 residues. CDR3 sequence: CASRSGGTYGYTF. CDR3 DNA sequence: TGTGCCAGCAGGTCAGGGGGAACCTATGGCTACACCTTC.

This clone was seen many times. This chain uses TRBV3-1 (or the pseudogene TRBV3-2) with TRBJ1-4; no clear D gene. The ends were cut back, 0 bases at V and 15 bases at J, with 8 bases in the middle. This CDR3 is built from 11 residues. Looked up from germline, CDR1 is LGHDT and CDR2 is YNNKEL (reference sequence). DNA for the CDR3: TGTGCCAGCAGCCAAGAATCAGCGATGTTTTTT. It specifies CASSQESAMFF.

The chain employs TRBV6-5 and TRBJ2-5, with D perhaps TRBD1 (6 bases). Deletions cut 5 bases from V and 0 bases from J, with 13 bases between. Germline assignment: CDR1 MNHEY and CDR2 SVGAGI. The CDR3 sequence is 15 residues long. This CDR3 reads CASSHPQGNQETQYF. The CDR3 bases are TGTGCCAGCAGTCACCCACAGGGAAACCAAGAGACCCAGTACTTC.

The rearrangement links TRBV2 to TRBJ2-4, with D possibly being TRBD1 (6 bases). Germline V gene sequence: CDR1 SNHLY, CDR2 FYNNEI. This CDR3 contains 14 residues. V lost 4 bases and J 7 bases, leaving 14 bases between the germline ends. DNA for the CDR3: TGTGCCAGCAGTGCAAACAGGGAAGTGAACATTCAGTACTTC. This gives the protein CASSANREVNIQYF.

This chain links TRBV3-1 (or the pseudogene TRBV3-2) with TRBJ1-3; D possibly corresponds to TRBD1 (5 bases). The V end lost 0 bases, the J end lost 4 bases, and 10 bases lay between the germline ends. This CDR3 contains 15 residues. Germline V gene sequence: CDR1 LGHDT, CDR2 YNNKEL (reference sequence). In DNA form, the CDR3 reads TGTGCCAGCAGCCAAGAAGGGGCGTGGGGAAACACCATATATTTT. Protein product: CASSQEGAWGNTIYF.